A single sample gave rise to the 30 T cell receptor beta chains below, sequenced in a study of T cells in Graves' hyperthyroidism and ophthalmopathy. What was amplified from RNA transcripts were TCR beta CDR3 regions. HTBI primers were used for first-round RT-PCR of the TCR CDR3. TCRdb processed the multiplex PCR reads anew with MiXCR; each CDR3 protein has one entry. Of 310,000 or so distinct CDR3 sequences in the sample, approximately 15% were seen once. What was sequenced was blood. These receptors all come from a woman aged 55-75 years with Graves' ophthalmopathy.

For this clonotype: This may stem from a read error, because a much larger clone lies one nucleotide away. The chain couples TRBV3-1 to TRBJ1-6; a possible D gene is TRBD1 (5 bases). The CDR3 length is 17 residues. CDR1 LGHDT and CDR2 YNNKEL come from the germline V gene (reference sequence). DNA for the CDR3: TGTGCCGGCAGCCAAGATCAGAGGGCGGGGGTCAGCTCACCCCTCCACTTT. Translation gives CAGSQDQRAGVSSPLHF.

V and J are TRBV7-2 and TRBJ2-5; TRBD2 matches 7 bases. From germline, CDR1 is SGHTA and CDR2 FQGNSA. V dropped 5 bases and J dropped 5; count of bases not matched to a gene: 17. This CDR3 contains 17 residues. As DNA, the CDR3 is TGTGCCAGCAGCCTTTCACGGGGGGAGCCAGCGGGGGAGACCCAGTACTTC. Encoded protein: CASSLSRGEPAGETQYF. Complete variable domain (other parts from reference TRBV7-2 and TRBJ2-5): GAGVSQSPSNKVTEKGKDVELRCDPISGHTALYWYRQSLGQGLEFLIYFQGNSAPDKSGLPSDRFSAERTGGSVSTLTIQRTQQEDSAVYLCASSLSRGEPAGETQYFGPGTRLLVL.

This clonotype was recorded many times. This sequence joins TRBV11-2 and TRBJ2-1, with D maybe TRBD2 (5 bases). Between the trimmed V and J ends, which lost 5 bases and 9 bases, there was a span of 17 bases. CDR1 and CDR2 (germline): SGHAT, FQNNGV. This CDR3 region has 14 residues. The CDR3 nucleotides read TGTGCCAGCAGCGGCCAGACTACCCTGGTTGAGCAGTTCTTC. Translated, it gives CASSGQTTLVEQFF.

The chain combines TRBV20-1 with TRBJ2-7; maybe TRBD1 (7 bases). This CDR3 has 14 amino acids. Between the trimmed V and J ends, which lost 3 bases and 3 bases, there was a span of 15 bases. Per the germline V gene, CDR1 is DFQATT and CDR2 is SNEGSKA (reference sequence). CDR3 region: CSASPQGGGYEQYF. CDR3 bases: TGCAGTGCTAGCCCTCAGGGGGGCGGCTACGAGCAGTACTTC.

There are many counts of this clonotype. J is TRBJ2-1 and V is TRBV20-1; 9 positions match TRBD2. Trimming removed 5 bases from V and 3 bases from J; junction bases left unmatched: 11. Germline CDR1 DFQATT, CDR2 SNEGSKA (reference sequence). CDR3 length equals 16 residues. CDR3 nucleotide sequence: TGCAGTGCTTCCGCGTTTCTAGCGGGGCACTACAATGAGCAGTTCTTC. Translated: CSASAFLAGHYNEQFF.

In its sample, this clonotype was seen a few times. In DNA, the CDR3 is TGTGCCAGCAGCCAGGGCGGGGTTAATGAAAAACTGTTTTTT. Translated, it gives CASSQGGVNEKLFF. This chain joins TRBV5-4 and TRBJ1-4; maybe TRBD1 (5 bases). V gave up 4 bases and J gave up 4 bases, with 11 bases separating them. This CDR3 has 14 amino acids. In germline, CDR1 is SGHNT, CDR2 YYREEE (reference sequence).

This clonotype was seen repeatedly, ten times or more. This chain links TRBV27 with TRBJ1-1; 8 bases align to TRBD1. The V segment lost 5 bases and the J segment 0 bases; nucleotides outside the gene matches: 5. Looked up from germline, CDR1 is MNHEY and CDR2 is SMNVEV (reference sequence). The CDR3 consists of 15 residues. The CDR3 protein is CASSRQGPMNTEAFF. CDR3 DNA: TGTGCCAGCAGTAGACAGGGGCCCATGAACACTGAAGCTTTCTTT.

The chain combines TRBV4-3 with TRBJ2-1; TRBD2 agrees at 8 bases. Germline CDR1 and CDR2: LGHNA and YSLEER. The CDR3 length is 16 residues. V shed 1 base, J shed 8 bases, and the junction held 10 bases outside the gene matches. The CDR3 sequence: CASSQGVRGGYDEQFF. The CDR3 coding sequence is TGCGCCAGCAGCCAAGGGGTTCGGGGGGGGTACGATGAGCAGTTCTTC.

There are many counts of this clonotype. The chain is built from TRBV5-5 and TRBJ1-2, with 7 positions matching TRBD1. This CDR3 has 14 amino acids. Germline assignment: CDR1 SGHKS and CDR2 YYEKEE (reference sequence). The V and J ends lost 6 bases and 2 bases, in that order; junction bases with no gene match: 7. CDR3 bases: TGTGCCAGCACCGTGGGACAGTTAAACTATGGCTACACCTTC. It specifies CASTVGQLNYGYTF. The full variable domain, completed using reference TRBV5-5 and TRBJ1-2, is DAGVTQSPTHLIKTRGQQVTLRCSPISGHKSVSWYQQVLGQGPQFIFQYYEKEERGRGNFPDRFSARQFPNYSSELNVNALLLGDSALYLCASTVGQLNYGYTFGSGTRLTVV.

The table lists this clonotype with many counts. V is TRBV27 and J is TRBJ2-1; 9 bases fit TRBD2. The CDR3 is 15 residues long. Germline CDR1 is MNHEY and CDR2 is SMNVEV (reference sequence). The trim removed 7 bases at V and 9 bases at J, leaving 13 bases unmatched. The CDR3 sequence is CASTRAGGLGSEQFF. CDR3 nucleotides: TGTGCCAGCACCCGAGCGGGAGGATTGGGGAGTGAGCAGTTCTTC.

This clonotype came up once. One base away lies a much larger clone, so this may be a sequencing read error. This chain uses TRBV29-1 with TRBJ2-5; D not certain. Germline V gene data show CDR1 as SQVTM and CDR2 as ANQGSEA. The CDR3 spans 12 residues. V lost 2 bases to trimming and J lost 5 bases, with 9 bases between them. CDR3 DNA sequence: TGCAGCGTTGAAAGTAGTATGGAGACCCAGTACTTC. It encodes CSVESSMETQYF.

This clonotype was recorded at least ten times. The chain is built from TRBV7-2 and TRBJ1-6; D uncertain. The V gene lost 3 bases and the J gene lost 5 bases, with 8 bases spanning the gap. The CDR3 sequence is 14 residues long. Germline lookup yields CDR1 SGHTA and CDR2 FQGNSA. The CDR3 DNA follows: TGTGCCAGCAGCTTCGTCGGAAATAATTCACCCCTCCACTTT. This translates into CASSFVGNNSPLHF.

This clonotype was seen a handful of times. The gene calls are TRBV24-1 and TRBJ2-1; 7 bases fit TRBD1. Trimming took 5 bases from V and 8 from J; bases not matched to a gene: 2. Germline CDR1 reads KGHDR; CDR2 reads SFDVKD. The CDR3 loop spans 12 amino acids. CDR3 sequence (DNA): TGTGCCACCAGTGCAGACAGGGATGAGCAGTTCTTC. This codes for CATSADRDEQFF.

This clonotype was observed at least ten times. This chain links TRBV7-6 with TRBJ2-2, with 7 bases aligning to TRBD1. CDR1 is SGHVS and CDR2 is FNYEAQ in the germline V gene. The CDR3 extends over 17 amino acids. With V trimmed by 1 base and J by 2 bases, 7 bases remained unmatched. CDR3 nucleotide sequence: TGTGCCAGCAGCTTAGTTCGGCAGGGGGTCAACACCGGGGAGCTGTTTTTT. Encoded protein: CASSLVRQGVNTGELFF.

This clonotype was counted ten times or more. J is TRBJ2-1 and V is TRBV20-1; 9 bases map to TRBD2. CDR1 DFQATT and CDR2 SNEGSKA come from the germline V gene (reference sequence). The J segment lost 3 bases and the V segment lost 0 bases, leaving 6 bases of the junction unmatched. This CDR3 is 16 amino acids long. The CDR3 nucleotides are TGCAGTGCTAGAGATCCGGCGGGAGGGGGCTACAATGAGCAGTTCTTC. Its translation: CSARDPAGGGYNEQFF.

J is TRBJ2-7 and V is TRBV4-2; maybe TRBD1 (7 bases). The germline V and J ends were trimmed by 4 bases and 2 bases, with 12 bases remaining between them. The CDR3 is 14 residues long. Germline values: CDR1 LGHNA, CDR2 YNFKEQ. CDR3 sequence: CASSPGGTPYEQYF. CDR3 nucleotides: TGTGCCAGCAGCCCAGGGGGGACCCCCTACGAGCAGTACTTC.

This clonotype was counted ten times or more. The rearrangement joins TRBV18 to TRBJ2-7; a possible D gene is TRBD2 (7 bases). With 5 bases removed from V and 3 bases from J, the gap between germline ends came to 14 bases. CDR1 is KGHSH and CDR2 is LQKENI in the germline V gene. The CDR3 totals 14 residues. The CDR3 DNA reads TGTGCCAGCTCAGGGGGGGCCATTAACTACGAGCAGTACTTC. Its protein is CASSGGAINYEQYF.

This clonotype was picked up many times. V and J are TRBV5-1 and TRBJ2-5; D not certain. V gave up 4 bases and J gave up 5 bases, with 15 bases separating them. Germline CDR1 SGHRS, CDR2 YFSETQ. The CDR3 spans 14 residues. This CDR3 is CASSRTALLETQYF. CDR3 bases: TGCGCCAGCAGCCGTACGGCCCTTTTGGAGACCCAGTACTTC.

The chain is built from TRBV10-2 and TRBJ1-2, with D uncertain. Germline V gene sequence: CDR1 WSHSY, CDR2 SAAADI. The CDR3 is 12 amino acids. Deletions cut 0 bases from V and 8 bases from J, with 7 bases between. The CDR3 reads CASSESSGGYTF. DNA of the CDR3: TGCGCCAGCAGTGAGTCCAGTGGAGGCTACACCTTC.

This sequence joins TRBV4-2 and TRBJ2-1, with 11 bases fitting TRBD2. Germline V gene sequence: CDR1 LGHNA, CDR2 YNFKEQ. V lost 0 bases, J lost 13 bases, and 14 bases stayed unmatched. CDR3 length equals 17 residues. CDR3 nucleotide sequence: TGTGCCAGCAGCCAAGATGGGGCTAGCGGGGGGACTCCCCCACAGTTCTTC. Translated, it gives CASSQDGASGGTPPQFF.

The chain recombines TRBV7-9 with TRBJ2-3; TRBD1 might be the D (6 bases). Between the trimmed V and J ends, which lost 5 bases and 4 bases, there was a span of 16 bases. Looked up from germline, CDR1 is SEHNR and CDR2 is FQNEAQ (reference sequence). The CDR3 sequence is 15 residues long. The CDR3 DNA follows: TGTGCCAGCAGCACCTACCCCAGGGGCGCAGATACGCAGTATTTT. Its translation: CASSTYPRGADTQYF.

This clonotype occurred many times. An end of the junction differs from the germline gene, which may be a read error. This sequence joins TRBV18 and TRBJ1-1; a weak D match, TRBD1 (5 bases). Germline V gene sequence: CDR1 KGHSH, CDR2 LQKENI. This CDR3 spans 14 amino acids. CDR3 nucleotide sequence: TGTGCCAGCTCCCCACAGGCCTGGGGGGCTGAAGCTTTCTTT. It yields the protein CASSPQAWGAEAFF.

The V and J genes are TRBV4-3 and TRBJ2-1; TRBD2 matches 9 bases. Looked up from germline, CDR1 is LGHNA and CDR2 is YSLEER. The CDR3 extends over 16 amino acids. V shed 4 bases and J 9 bases; nucleotides not matched to a gene: 13. The CDR3 nucleotides read TGCGCCAGCAGCCTACAAGGACTAGCGCGACCCCGTGAGCAGTTCTTC. Its protein product is CASSLQGLARPREQFF.

There are many counts of this clonotype. V gene TRBV5-1 combines with J gene TRBJ1-5; D is uncertain. The CDR3 contains 13 residues. Trimming pared 1 base from V and 8 bases from J, leaving 10 bases between. The V gene's germline CDR1 is SGHRS and CDR2 YFSETQ. DNA for the CDR3: TGCGCCAGCAGCTTGTCGGGGTACGAGCCCCAGCATTTT. It translates to CASSLSGYEPQHF.

Ten or more counts support this clonotype. This chain's CDR3 is CASTPDRGTMNTEAFF. CDR3 in DNA: TGTGCCAGCACCCCGGACAGGGGCACAATGAACACTGAAGCTTTCTTT. The chain links TRBV12-3 or TRBV12-4 to TRBJ1-1; 9 bases line up with TRBD1. V lost 7 bases and J lost 0; bases outside the gene matches: 9. The CDR3 loop spans 16 amino acids.

This clonotype was counted at least ten times. The rearrangement links TRBV6-2 or TRBV6-3 to TRBJ2-7; 10 positions match TRBD1. This CDR3 is built from 12 residues. The V and J ends lost 8 bases and 3 bases, in that order; junction bases with no gene match: 1. Germline CDR1 MNHEY, CDR2 SVGEGT. The CDR3 bases are TGTGCCAGCGGGGACAGGGGCTACGAGCAGTACTTC. As protein: CASGDRGYEQYF.

This clonotype has a count of ten or more. The chain recombines TRBV7-3 with TRBJ2-1; no firm D call. V lost 0 bases and J lost 0, with 9 bases in between. Germline CDR1 is SGHTA and CDR2 is FQGTGA. CDR3 length equals 16 residues. DNA of the CDR3: TGTGCCAGCAGCTTAACCGGGCCTCGCTCCTACAATGAGCAGTTCTTC. This gives the protein CASSLTGPRSYNEQFF.

The chain links TRBV27 to TRBJ1-1, with TRBD1 identical over 8 bases. The CDR3 has 17 residues. V gave up 7 bases and J gave up 4 bases; unmatched junction bases: 17. Looked up from germline, CDR1 is MNHEY and CDR2 is SMNVEV (reference sequence). CDR3 sequence (DNA): TGTGCCAGCATCGATGGGGATGTTAGGACAGGGTCCACTGAAGCTTTCTTT. Translated: CASIDGDVRTGSTEAFF.

In its sample, this clonotype was seen a few times. J is TRBJ2-7 and V is TRBV20-1; D is uncertain. CDR1 is DFQATT and CDR2 is SNEGSKA in the germline V gene (reference sequence). The CDR3 runs 11 residues. The V end was cut by 0 bases, the J end by 3 bases, with 3 bases between. CDR3 bases: TGCAGTGCTAGAGAATACTACGAGCAGTACTTC. Its translation: CSAREYYEQYF.

V is TRBV6-2 or TRBV6-3 and J is TRBJ2-2, with TRBD2 as a possible D gene (6 bases). The CDR3 totals 21 residues. The V end was cut by 2 bases, the J end by 0 bases, with 25 bases between. Per germline, CDR1 MNHEY and CDR2 SVGEGT. The CDR3 DNA reads TGTGCCAGCAGTTACCCCCTGAAGAGGGAGGCAGGGCATGCGAACACCGGGGAGCTGTTTTTT. Residues: CASSYPLKREAGHANTGELFF.